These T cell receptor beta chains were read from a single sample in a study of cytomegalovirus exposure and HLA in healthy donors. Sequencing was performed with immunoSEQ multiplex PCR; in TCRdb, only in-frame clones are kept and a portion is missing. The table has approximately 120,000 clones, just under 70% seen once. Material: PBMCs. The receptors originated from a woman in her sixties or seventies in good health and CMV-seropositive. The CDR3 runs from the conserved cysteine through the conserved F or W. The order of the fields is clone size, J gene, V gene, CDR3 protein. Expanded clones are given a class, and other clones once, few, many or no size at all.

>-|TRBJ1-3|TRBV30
CAWKTDRDPGNTIYF
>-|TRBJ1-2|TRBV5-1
CASSLRARTDLYGYTF
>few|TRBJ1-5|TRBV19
CASSIIGPLQGSNQPQHF
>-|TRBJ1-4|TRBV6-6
CASSGQGAHEKLFF
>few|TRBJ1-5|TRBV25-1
CASSPPDRVPQHF
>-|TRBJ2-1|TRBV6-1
CASRMTGIPNSEQFF
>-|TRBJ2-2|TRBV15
CATRWIGGSNTGELFF
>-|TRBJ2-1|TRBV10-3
CAISEGQAEQFF
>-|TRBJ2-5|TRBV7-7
CASSPGLAGGETQYF
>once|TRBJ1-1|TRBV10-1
CASRDIMNTEAFF
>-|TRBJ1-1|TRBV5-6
CASVLGTANTEAFF
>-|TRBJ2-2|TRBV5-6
CASSFPNTGELFF
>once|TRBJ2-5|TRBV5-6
CASSLGGQGARGTQYF
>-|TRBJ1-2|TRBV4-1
CASSQARRGGYTF
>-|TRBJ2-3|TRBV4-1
CASSQVGEADTQYF
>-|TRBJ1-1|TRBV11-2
CASSRDRGLTEAFF
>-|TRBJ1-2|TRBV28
CASSLLSGLGYTF
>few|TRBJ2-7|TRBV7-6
CASSSPRGQSYEQYF
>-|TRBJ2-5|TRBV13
CASGSNLLPPGRRDF
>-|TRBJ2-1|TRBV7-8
CASSLDRDMADEQFF
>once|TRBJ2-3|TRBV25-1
CASRQGATTDTQYF
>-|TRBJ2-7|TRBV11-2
CASSSRTSGTYEQYF
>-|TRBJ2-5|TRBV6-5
CASSYSGRGPQETQYF
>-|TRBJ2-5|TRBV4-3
CASSVGERGVYEQYF
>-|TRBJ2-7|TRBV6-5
CASSSSGTGSYEQYF
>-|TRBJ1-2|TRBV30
CAWAPGQGAYGYTF
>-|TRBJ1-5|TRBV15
CATSSASLQPQHF
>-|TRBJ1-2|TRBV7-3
CASPLQVRGFPNYGYTF
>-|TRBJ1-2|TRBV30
CAWSVVGATGGHGYTF
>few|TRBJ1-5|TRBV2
CASNLMGQGRAQHF
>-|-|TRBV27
CASSPDRPYEQYF
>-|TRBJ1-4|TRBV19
CASSRRLDSRGNEKLFF
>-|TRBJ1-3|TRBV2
CASSGGDAYSGNTIYF
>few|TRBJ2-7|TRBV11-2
CASSFTGVSSYEQYF
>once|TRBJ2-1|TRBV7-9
CASSLITSGGHNEQFF
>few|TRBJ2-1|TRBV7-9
CASSLQGIEQFF
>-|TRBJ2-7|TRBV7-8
CARKQEQYF
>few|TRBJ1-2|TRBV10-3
CAISELGGASNYGYTF
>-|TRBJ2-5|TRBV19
CASSSAGETQYF
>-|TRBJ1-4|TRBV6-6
CASSSQGRGDEKLFF
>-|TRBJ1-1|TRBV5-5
CASSLRPSEFMNTEAFF
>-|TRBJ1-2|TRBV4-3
CASSQLLGRGTNGYTF
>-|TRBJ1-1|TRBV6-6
CASSYGEGRDGEAFF
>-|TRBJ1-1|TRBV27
CASSLEGNTEAFF
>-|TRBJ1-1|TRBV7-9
CASSFSPGTEAFF
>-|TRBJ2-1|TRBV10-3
CAISEWQDIYNEQFF
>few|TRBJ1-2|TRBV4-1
CASSHPGQGEGYGYTF
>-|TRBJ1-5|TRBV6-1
CASSDQGQTFYSNQPQHF
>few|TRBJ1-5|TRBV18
CASSPLAGSNQPQHF
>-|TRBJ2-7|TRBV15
CATSRGEGLAGVYEQYF
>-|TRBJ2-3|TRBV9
CASSVAGAGGTDTQYF
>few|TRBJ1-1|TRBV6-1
CASRPGTGAITEAFF
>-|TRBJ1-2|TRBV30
CAWRRGNYGYTF